This TCR beta chain was identified in a study of shared clonotypes between healthy human individuals. Across the whole study: With ages of 18 to 49, the donors were a couple of women and a few men.

The repertoire was sequenced with immunoSEQ multiplex PCR; TCRdb's copy has only in-frame clones and lacks some. The sample contains a few million clones, approximately 95% of which appear only once. V shed 2 bases and J 6 bases; nucleotides not matched to a gene: 7. CDR1 and CDR2 from the germline V gene are SEHNR and FQNEAQ (reference sequence). CDR3 size: 15 residues. Naive CD4+ cells were CD45RA-selected; the remaining cells were memory. Regarding this clone: Other nucleotide sequences from this sample produce the same CDR3.

The sequenced material came from naive CD4+ T cells from PBMCs. This sample's subset: CD45RA+ positively selected. The clonotype originates from a man younger than 35 in good health. Some clones in this sample may be carry-over from other donors' samples. V gene TRBV7-9 combines with J gene TRBJ2-3; 8 bases agree with TRBD1. The CDR3 loop is CASSLLGQGPDTQYF. Written as DNA, the CDR3 is TGTGCCAGCAGCTTATTAGGACAGGGTCCCGATACGCAGTATTTT.